Shown below are 30 T cell receptor beta chains from a single sample sequenced in a study of blood T cell repertoires in COVID-19 (dated by TCRdb to the early 2020s). The library was produced with the immunoSEQ multiplex PCR assay. The source is immuneACCESS, and TCRdb retained only in-frame sequences with V and J called. Part of the clones is not carried over; for the studies checked, unresolved V genes explain less than half of this, and the remainder is unexplained. A total of about 73,000 clones appear in this sample, approximately 80% of them only once. The ten top clones hold 2.5% to 3% of the sample. The sequenced sample was peripheral blood. The receptor source for this set is an elderly man with active or convalescent COVID-19.

The chain has TRBV5-1 and TRBJ1-1; D not certain. The CDR3 totals 16 residues. Trimming shortened V by 4 bases and J by 2 bases, and 18 bases separated the two germline ends. The germline gives CDR1 SGHRS, CDR2 YFSETQ. DNA of the CDR3: TGCGCCAGCAGCAAGGCAGGAATCCCTCTCAACACTGAAGCTTTCTTT. Residues: CASSKAGIPLNTEAFF.

The V gene is TRBV5-4, the J gene TRBJ2-6, with D perhaps TRBD1 (6 bases). Germline lookup yields CDR1 SGHNT and CDR2 YYREEE (reference sequence). V gave up 0 bases and J gave up 4 bases, with 17 bases separating them. There are 18 residues in the CDR3. This CDR3 reads CASSLAQGPQAGANVLTF. The DNA for the CDR3 is TGTGCCAGCAGCTTGGCACAGGGCCCGCAAGCCGGGGCCAACGTCCTGACTTTC.

The rearrangement joins TRBV18 to TRBJ2-1; TRBD2 agrees at 13 bases. The CDR3 is 16 amino acids. V lost 5 bases, J lost 4 bases, and 5 bases stayed unmatched. The germline gives CDR1 KGHSH, CDR2 LQKENI. This CDR3 reads CASSTGLAGSYNEQFF. The CDR3 DNA reads as TGTGCCAGCTCAACGGGACTAGCGGGGTCTTACAATGAGCAGTTCTTC.

The CDR3 is CASSYSSGGYTEAFF. The CDR3 DNA follows: TGTGCCAGCAGTTACTCGTCAGGGGGCTACACTGAAGCTTTCTTT. This rearrangement joins TRBV6-2 or TRBV6-3 to TRBJ1-1, with 8 bases that match TRBD1. The CDR3 is 15 amino acids. Germline-derived CDR1 and CDR2 are MNHEY and SVGEGT. V shed 0 bases, J shed 3 bases, and the junction held 3 bases outside the gene matches.

This clone was detected only a few times. V gene TRBV5-1 combines with J gene TRBJ2-7, with TRBD1 matching 10 bases. V shed 4 bases, J shed 2 bases, and the junction held 3 bases outside the gene matches. The CDR3 spans 14 residues. From germline, CDR1 is SGHRS and CDR2 YFSETQ. The CDR3 nucleotides are TGCGCCAGCAGCGTGGGGACAGGGGCCTACGAGCAGTACTTC. It codes for CASSVGTGAYEQYF.

The chain has TRBV6-2 or TRBV6-3 and TRBJ2-7; TRBD2 is a possible D gene (6 bases). Germline CDR1 reads MNHEY; CDR2 reads SVGEGT. The CDR3 is made up of 14 amino acids. Trimming pared 2 bases from V and 6 bases from J, leaving 14 bases between. DNA for the CDR3: TGTGCCAGCAGTTACCTCATGACTAGTTCCGAGCAGTACTTC. This encodes CASSYLMTSSEQYF.

This clone has only a few counts. The chain has TRBV18 and TRBJ1-3; a possible D gene is TRBD1 (5 bases). CDR1 KGHSH and CDR2 LQKENI come from the germline V gene. The CDR3 length is 16 residues. Trimming took off 1 base at V and 0 bases at J, with 10 bases between the two ends. In DNA, the CDR3 is TGTGCCAGCTCACCACAGCGGGACTACTCTGGAAACACCATATATTTT. Its translation is CASSPQRDYSGNTIYF. The variable domain in full, with the rest retrieved from reference TRBV18 and TRBJ1-3, is NAGVMQNPRHLVRRRGQEARLRCSPMKGHSHVYWYRQLPEEGLKFMVYLQKENIIDESGMPKERFSAEFPKEGPSILRIQQVVRGDSAAYFCASSPQRDYSGNTIYFGEGSWLTVV.

The chain uses TRBV11-2 and TRBJ1-6, with D tentatively TRBD1 (6 bases). The CDR3 loop spans 13 amino acids. V lost 3 bases to trimming and J lost 7 bases, with 7 bases between them. CDR1 SGHAT and CDR2 FQNNGV come from the germline V gene. The CDR3 loop reads CASSFTGNSPLHF. DNA for the CDR3: TGTGCCAGCAGCTTTACAGGGAATTCACCCCTCCACTTT.

The V call is TRBV6-2 or TRBV6-3, the J call TRBJ2-2; tentative D call: TRBD1 (6 bases). Germline V gives CDR1 MNHEY, CDR2 SVGEGT. The V gene lost 2 bases and the J gene lost 6 bases, with 7 bases spanning the gap. The CDR3 length is 13 residues. CDR3 sequence (DNA): TGTGCCAGCAGTTACCGGACAGCCGGGGAGCTGTTTTTT. This sequence encodes CASSYRTAGELFF.

V usage is TRBV5-1 and J usage is TRBJ1-2; D ambiguous. This CDR3 contains 13 residues. Germline CDR1 reads SGHRS; CDR2 reads YFSETQ. The V and J ends lost 6 bases and 4 bases respectively, with 13 bases between them. The CDR3 spells CASNPGGTYGYTF. The DNA for the CDR3 is TGCGCCAGCAACCCCGGAGGAACCTATGGCTACACCTTC.

J is TRBJ2-5 and V is TRBV7-2; D unresolved. CDR1 is SGHTA and CDR2 is FQGNSA in the germline V gene. The CDR3 is made up of 14 amino acids. V lost 0 bases and J lost 5, with 10 bases in between. CDR3 in DNA: TGTGCCAGCAGCTTAGCGTCGTTTAGCGAGACCCAGTACTTC. Its translation: CASSLASFSETQYF.

CDR3 residues: CASSSKITSGGQYEQYF. The CDR3 nucleotides read TGTGCCAGCAGCTCAAAAATCACTAGCGGGGGGCAGTACGAGCAGTACTTC. The chain employs TRBV7-9 and TRBJ2-7, with 12 bases that match TRBD2. V lost 4 bases, J lost 4 bases, and 11 bases stayed unmatched. CDR3 length equals 17 residues. From germline, CDR1 is SEHNR and CDR2 FQNEAQ (reference sequence).

This rearrangement joins TRBV19 to TRBJ1-2, with a weak D call TRBD1 (5 bases). The CDR3 is 15 residues long. The germline CDR1 and CDR2 sequences are LNHDA and SQIVND (reference sequence). The V and J ends lost 0 bases and 6 bases respectively, with 14 bases between them. Here the CDR3 reads CASSIDRAGLHGYTF. In nucleotides, the CDR3 is TGTGCCAGTAGTATAGATCGAGCAGGGCTACATGGCTACACCTTC.

This CDR3 reads CASSRTGRTSGSGELFF. The CDR3, as DNA: TGTGCCAGCTCAAGGACAGGGCGGACTAGTGGATCCGGGGAGCTGTTTTTT. This chain connects TRBV18 to TRBJ2-2; D may be TRBD1 (8 bases). Trimming stripped 5 bases from V and 6 bases from J, with 22 bases between. Germline V lookup: CDR1 KGHSH, CDR2 LQKENI. This CDR3 contains 17 residues.

V and J are TRBV6-5 and TRBJ2-7, with TRBD2 as a possible D gene (5 bases). Trimming took 0 bases from V and 6 from J, leaving 9 bases between them. CDR1 is MNHEY and CDR2 is SVGAGI in the germline V gene. This CDR3 region has 13 residues. CDR3 DNA: TGTGCCAGCAGTTACTCGAGTGGGAGCGAGCAGTACTTC. Its protein is CASSYSSGSEQYF.

This clone was counted once. This chain's CDR3 is CAISEDYNYGYTF. The CDR3 nucleotides are TGTGCCATCAGTGAAGACTATAACTATGGCTACACCTTC. The gene calls are TRBV10-3 and TRBJ1-2; D is ambiguous. Germline V CDR1 and CDR2: ENHRY, SYGVKD. V lost 3 bases to trimming and J lost 1 base, with 6 bases between them. The CDR3 contains 13 residues.

V gene TRBV18 combines with J gene TRBJ1-4; no clear D gene. V was cut by 5 bases and J by 6 bases, with 10 bases left in between. CDR3 length: 13 amino acids. The germline V gene encodes CDR1 KGHSH and CDR2 LQKENI. The CDR3 nucleotides are TGTGCCAGCTCATCGTCCCGGGATGAAAAACTGTTTTTT. Its protein is CASSSSRDEKLFF.

The chain is built from TRBV29-1 and TRBJ1-1, with 9 bases matching TRBD1. CDR3 length equals 14 residues. Per the germline V gene, CDR1 is SQVTM and CDR2 is ANQGSEA. After removal of 7 bases from V and 1 base from J, the junction contained 7 bases not matched to a gene. CDR3 sequence (DNA): TGCAGCGCGACACCGGGACAGGGGAACACTGAAGCTTTCTTT. Translation gives CSATPGQGNTEAFF.

This clone was detected once. The chain employs TRBV19 and TRBJ2-3, with D tentatively TRBD1 (5 bases). Looked up from germline, CDR1 is LNHDA and CDR2 is SQIVND (reference sequence). V lost 3 bases and J lost 10, with 20 bases in between. This CDR3 region has 15 residues. The CDR3 nucleotides read TGTGCCAGTAGTATCCGTGACAGTTTCCCCAGGGCGCAGTATTTT. It encodes CASSIRDSFPRAQYF.

The chain recombines TRBV9 with TRBJ2-3, with 9 nucleotides matching TRBD2. Germline CDR1 reads SGDLS; CDR2 reads YYNGEE. The CDR3 is 16 amino acids. The V segment lost 3 bases and the J segment 4 bases; nucleotides outside the gene matches: 9. CDR3 bases: TGTGCCAGCAGCGGCGGGGTAGCGGGAGTCCCAGATACGCAGTATTTT. Protein product: CASSGGVAGVPDTQYF.

The V call is TRBV7-6, the J call TRBJ2-1; TRBD2 matches at 8 bases. V was clipped by 1 base and J by 0 bases; unmatched bases: 11. CDR3 length: 19 amino acids. Germline V gene data show CDR1 as SGHVS and CDR2 as FNYEAQ. The CDR3 coding sequence is TGTGCCAGCAGCTTAGGACTAGCGACAAGACCATACTCCTACAATGAGCAGTTCTTC. It specifies CASSLGLATRPYSYNEQFF. Combining the CDR3 with reference TRBV7-6 and TRBJ2-1 gives the whole variable domain GAGVSQSPRYKVTKRGQDVALRCDPISGHVSLYWYRQALGQGPEFLTYFNYEAQQDKSGLPNDRFSAERPEGSISTLTIQRTEQRDSAMYRCASSLGLATRPYSYNEQFFGPGTRLTVL.

The chain combines TRBV7-2 with TRBJ2-2; no clear D. Trimming took off 5 bases at V and 7 bases at J, with 11 bases between the two ends. The CDR3 is made up of 13 amino acids. From germline, CDR1 is SGHTA and CDR2 FQGNSA. The CDR3 sequence: CASSAMRGGELFF. The DNA for the CDR3 is TGTGCCAGCAGCGCCATGAGAGGCGGGGAGCTGTTTTTT. Full variable domain (remainder filled in from reference TRBV7-2 and TRBJ2-2): GAGVSQSPSNKVTEKGKDVELRCDPISGHTALYWYRQSLGQGLEFLIYFQGNSAPDKSGLPSDRFSAERTGGSVSTLTIQRTQQEDSAVYLCASSAMRGGELFFGEGSRLTVL.

J is TRBJ1-4 and V is TRBV6-5; 7 bases agree with TRBD1. V shed 8 bases, J shed 4 bases, and the junction held 4 bases outside the gene matches. Germline loops: CDR1 MNHEY, CDR2 SVGAGI. CDR3 length: 13 amino acids. CDR3 DNA sequence: TGTGCCAGCCGGGACAGAGTTAATGAAAAACTGTTTTTT. Encoded protein: CASRDRVNEKLFF.

The chain is built from TRBV4-1 and TRBJ2-5, with D possibly matching TRBD1 (5 bases). The germline V gene encodes CDR1 MGHRA and CDR2 YSYEKL. The V gene lost 2 bases and the J gene lost 5 bases, with 9 bases spanning the gap. The CDR3 consists of 13 residues. The CDR3 DNA follows: TGCGCCAGCAGCCAACGGGCAGGGGAGACCCAGTACTTC. Translation gives CASSQRAGETQYF.

This chain uses TRBV6-5 with TRBJ1-2, with D possibly matching TRBD1 (5 bases). The CDR3 is made up of 11 amino acids. CDR1 MNHEY and CDR2 SVGAGI come from the germline V gene. V was clipped by 10 bases and J by 7 bases, with 13 bases between them. This CDR3 is CATGEGLGYTF. The CDR3, as DNA: TGTGCCACAGGAGAGGGACTTGGCTACACCTTC.

This chain joins TRBV5-1 and TRBJ2-7; D remains ambiguous. Germline CDR1 SGHRS, CDR2 YFSETQ. The length of the CDR3 is 13 residues. Trimming shortened V by 0 bases and J by 6 bases, and 10 bases separated the two germline ends. CDR3 in amino acids: CASSLGQPGEQYF. The CDR3 DNA reads TGCGCCAGCAGCTTGGGTCAGCCGGGCGAGCAGTACTTC. Combining the CDR3 with reference TRBV5-1 and TRBJ2-7 gives the whole variable domain KAGVTQTPRYLIKTRGQQVTLSCSPISGHRSVSWYQQTPGQGLQFLFEYFSETQRNKGNFPGRFSGRQFSNSRSEMNVSTLELGDSALYLCASSLGQPGEQYFGPGTRLTVT.

The chain uses TRBV7-2 and TRBJ1-6; D not certain. CDR3 length: 12 residues. The V and J ends lost 6 bases and 6 bases respectively, with 6 bases between them. From germline, CDR1 is SGHTA and CDR2 FQGNSA. CDR3 sequence (DNA): TGTGCCAGCAGGGGGAGTAATTCACCCCTCCACTTT. Translated, it gives CASRGSNSPLHF.

The gene calls are TRBV5-6 and TRBJ1-1, with 7 bases identical to TRBD1. This CDR3 contains 17 residues. Germline CDR1 SGHDT, CDR2 YYEEEE. V gave up 1 base and J gave up 6 bases; unmatched junction bases: 15. The CDR3 protein is CASSLTGAKKSVPEAFF. The CDR3 nucleotides read TGTGCCAGCAGCTTGACAGGGGCAAAAAAATCAGTACCTGAAGCTTTCTTT.

This clone was observed a few times. As DNA, the CDR3 is TGTGCCAGCAGCTTCGGGACAACCCAAGAGACCCAGTACTTC. This encodes CASSFGTTQETQYF. This chain links TRBV5-4 with TRBJ2-5, with D maybe TRBD1 (6 bases). V was clipped by 2 bases and J by 1 base, with 9 bases between them. Per the germline V gene, CDR1 is SGHNT and CDR2 is YYREEE (reference sequence). This CDR3 is built from 14 residues.

The chain couples TRBV21-1 to TRBJ2-7; the listed D gene, TRBD1, was not tested against the DNA. TRBV21-1 is an annotated pseudogene. The CDR3 runs to 14 residues. CDR3 bases: TGTGCCAGCAGCGGGGGACCAGGGGGAGACGAGCAGTACTTC. Translation: CASSGGPGGDEQYF.